Sequencing of this T cell receptor (beta chain) was carried out in a study of blood T cell repertoires in COVID-19. On the study more broadly: Acute and convalescent COVID-19 specimens originated in the United States, Italy and Spain.

CDR1 is LNHDA, CDR2 SQIVND, per germline (reference sequence). The ends were cut back, 6 bases at V and 4 bases at J, with 16 bases in the middle. This CDR3 is 15 amino acids long. This table comes from immunoSEQ multiplex PCR, and its TCRdb copy is limited to in-frame clones, with some not included. The sample has roughly 160,000 clones; about 80% are singletons. The gene calls are TRBV19 and TRBJ1-3; D is unclear. The TCR sequence derives from a man aged 50 to 60 who had recovered from COVID-19. Sequencing was done on a sample of PBMCs or T cells enriched from blood (not recorded which). CDR3: CASSVGSSVGNTIYF. The DNA for the CDR3 is TGTGCCAGTAGCGTCGGGAGCTCGGTCGGAAACACCATATATTTT.